This entry concerns a single T cell receptor (beta chain). The data originate from a study of identical twins. A single record per CDR3 protein comes from TCRdb applying MiXCR to the 5' RACE reads. The sample lists around 480,000 distinct CDR3 sequences; 13% to 15% were seen once. Germline CDR1 is SNHLY and CDR2 is FYNNEI. This CDR3 contains 18 residues. J lost 3 bases, V lost 5 bases, and 16 bases had no gene match. This sample was shared with a second study, whose subject was yellow fever vaccine responses in identical twins.

The chain carries TRBV2 and TRBJ2-4, with 7 bases that match TRBD2. The source material was CD4+ T cells sorted from blood. The sequence derives from a woman under 30 in good health. The CDR3 nucleotides read TGTGCCAGCAGTATGGAGCGGGCCCTAGGGGAGGGCAAAAACATTCAGTACTTC. This sequence encodes CASSMERALGEGKNIQYF.